This T cell receptor (beta chain) was recorded in a study of T cells in localized non-small cell lung cancer. V lost 1 base, J lost 11 bases, and 11 bases lay in between. This CDR3 is 12 amino acids long. Germline V lookup: CDR1 SGHRS, CDR2 YFSETQ. Method: immunoSEQ multiplex PCR; TCRdb's copy keeps in-frame clones and lacks some. The profile shows about 46,000 clones, around 81% of them singletons. Study observations and caveats: Heterogeneity stays possible, as sequencing covered only one tumor region. Researchers found a median around 59 of the top 100 tumor clones in adjacent lung.

Concerning this clone: Its antigen is not identified.

The receptor's source is a man between 40 and 70 years old with stage III lung adenocarcinoma. The sample here was peripheral blood mononuclear cells, taken before any cancer treatment. The V call is TRBV5-1, the J call TRBJ2-3; maybe TRBD1 (5 bases). CDR3 region: CASSLTLQGQYF. The CDR3 nucleotides are TGCGCCAGCAGCTTGACACTCCAGGGGCAGTATTTT.